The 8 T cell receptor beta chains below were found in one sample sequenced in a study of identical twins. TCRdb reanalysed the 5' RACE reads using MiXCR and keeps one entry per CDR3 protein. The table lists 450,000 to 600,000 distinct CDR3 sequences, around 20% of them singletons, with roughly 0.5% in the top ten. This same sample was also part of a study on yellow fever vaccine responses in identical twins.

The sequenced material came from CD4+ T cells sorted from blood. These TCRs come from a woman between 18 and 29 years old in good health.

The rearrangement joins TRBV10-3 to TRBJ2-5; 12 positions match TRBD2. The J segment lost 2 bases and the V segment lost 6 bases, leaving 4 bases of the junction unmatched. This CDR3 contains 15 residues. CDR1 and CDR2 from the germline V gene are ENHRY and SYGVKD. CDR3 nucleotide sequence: TGTGCCATCAGCAAACTAGCGGGAGGTCAAGAGACCCAGTACTTC. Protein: CAISKLAGGQETQYF.

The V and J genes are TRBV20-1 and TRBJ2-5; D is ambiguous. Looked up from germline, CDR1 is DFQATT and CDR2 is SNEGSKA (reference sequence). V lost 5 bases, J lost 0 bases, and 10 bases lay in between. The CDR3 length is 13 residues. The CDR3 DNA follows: TGCAGTGCTGGATCAGTGTACCAAGAGACCCAGTACTTC. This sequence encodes CSAGSVYQETQYF.

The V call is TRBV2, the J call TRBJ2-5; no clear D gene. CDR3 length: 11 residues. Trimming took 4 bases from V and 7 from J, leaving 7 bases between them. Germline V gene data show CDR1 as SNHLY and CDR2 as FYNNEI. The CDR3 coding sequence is TGTGCCAGCAGTGTAGAAGGGACCCAGTACTTC. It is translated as CASSVEGTQYF.

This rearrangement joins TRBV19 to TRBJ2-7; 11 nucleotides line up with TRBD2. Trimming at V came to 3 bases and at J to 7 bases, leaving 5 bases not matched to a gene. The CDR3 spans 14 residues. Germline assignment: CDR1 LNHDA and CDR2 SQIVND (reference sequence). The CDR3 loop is CASSMIAGGLEQYF. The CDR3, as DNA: TGTGCCAGTAGTATGATAGCGGGAGGGTTGGAGCAGTACTTC.

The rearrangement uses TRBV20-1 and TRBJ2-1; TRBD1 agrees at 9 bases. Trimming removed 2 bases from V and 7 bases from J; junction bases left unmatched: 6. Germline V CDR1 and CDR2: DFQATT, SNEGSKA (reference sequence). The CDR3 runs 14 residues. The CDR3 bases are TGCAGTGCTAGACCGGGACAGGGAGCTAATGAGCAGTTCTTC. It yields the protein CSARPGQGANEQFF.

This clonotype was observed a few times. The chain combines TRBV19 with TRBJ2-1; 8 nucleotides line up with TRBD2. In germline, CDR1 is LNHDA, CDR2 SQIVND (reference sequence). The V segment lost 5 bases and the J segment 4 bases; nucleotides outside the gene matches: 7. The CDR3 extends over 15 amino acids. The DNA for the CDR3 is TGTGCCAGTAGTCGTAGGGGACTAGGGTACAATGAGCAGTTCTTC. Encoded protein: CASSRRGLGYNEQFF. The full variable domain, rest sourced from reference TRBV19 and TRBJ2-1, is DGGITQSPKYLFRKEGQNVTLSCEQNLNHDAMYWYRQDPGQGLRLIYYSQIVNDFQKGDIAEGYSVSREKKESFPLTVTSAQKNPTAFYLCASSRRGLGYNEQFFGPGTRLTVL.

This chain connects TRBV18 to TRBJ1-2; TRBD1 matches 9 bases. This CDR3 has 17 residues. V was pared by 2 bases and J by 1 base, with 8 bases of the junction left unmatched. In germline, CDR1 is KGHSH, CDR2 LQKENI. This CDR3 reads CASSPIRTGANNYGYTF. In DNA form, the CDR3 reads TGTGCCAGCTCACCAATTCGGACAGGGGCGAATAACTATGGCTACACCTTC. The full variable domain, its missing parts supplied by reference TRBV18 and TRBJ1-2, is NAGVMQNPRHLVRRRGQEARLRCSPMKGHSHVYWYRQLPEEGLKFMVYLQKENIIDESGMPKERFSAEFPKEGPSILRIQQVVRGDSAAYFCASSPIRTGANNYGYTFGSGTRLTVV.

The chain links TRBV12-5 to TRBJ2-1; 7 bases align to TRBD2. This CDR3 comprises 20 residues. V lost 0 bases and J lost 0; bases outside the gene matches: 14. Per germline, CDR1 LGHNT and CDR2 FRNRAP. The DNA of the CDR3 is TGTGCTAGTGGTTTGGTAGTCTGGCGGGAGCCCGGAAGCTCCTACAATGAGCAGTTCTTC. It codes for CASGLVVWREPGSSYNEQFF.